This T cell receptor (beta chain) was captured in a study of blood T cells in healthy people across ages. Healthy Russian Caucasian donors spanned ages about 6 to 100 years. V lost 5 bases to trimming and J lost 4 bases; unmatched junction nucleotides: 5. There are 13 residues in the CDR3. From germline, CDR1 is DFQATT and CDR2 SNEGSKA (reference sequence). PCR was performed a second time for about 6 to 12 cycles using a sample-barcoded 5' primer and a J-beta primer mix. TCRdb ran MiXCR on the 5' RACE reads and lists one entry per CDR3 protein. Of roughly 550,000 distinct CDR3 sequences in the sample, less than 25% are singletons; the top ten hold around 10%. This clonotype appeared a few times. The data also belong to a second study, concerning T cells of mothers and their children.

Input material: blood. This TCR derives from a boy aged 10-17 years in good health. The chain carries TRBV20-1 and TRBJ1-2; 9 nucleotides agree with TRBD1. The CDR3 reads CSAEDRGSYGYTF. The CDR3 region has the DNA TGCAGTGCTGAGGACAGGGGCTCCTATGGCTACACCTTC.